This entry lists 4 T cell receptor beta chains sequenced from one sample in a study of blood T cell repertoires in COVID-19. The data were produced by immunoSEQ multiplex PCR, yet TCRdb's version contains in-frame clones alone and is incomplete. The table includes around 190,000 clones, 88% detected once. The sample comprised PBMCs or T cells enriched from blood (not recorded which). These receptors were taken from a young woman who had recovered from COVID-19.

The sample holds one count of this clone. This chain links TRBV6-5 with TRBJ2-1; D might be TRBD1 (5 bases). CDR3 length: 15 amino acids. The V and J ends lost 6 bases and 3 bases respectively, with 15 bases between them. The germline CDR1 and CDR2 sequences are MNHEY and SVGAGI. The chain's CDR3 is CASSKQLDSYNEQFF. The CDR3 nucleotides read TGTGCCAGCAGCAAACAATTAGACAGCTACAATGAGCAGTTCTTC.

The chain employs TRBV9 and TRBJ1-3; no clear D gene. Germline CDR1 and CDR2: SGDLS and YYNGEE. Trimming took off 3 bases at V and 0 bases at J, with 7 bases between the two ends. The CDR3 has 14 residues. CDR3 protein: CASSGSISGNTIYF. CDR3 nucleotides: TGTGCCAGCAGCGGATCTATCTCTGGAAACACCATATATTTT.

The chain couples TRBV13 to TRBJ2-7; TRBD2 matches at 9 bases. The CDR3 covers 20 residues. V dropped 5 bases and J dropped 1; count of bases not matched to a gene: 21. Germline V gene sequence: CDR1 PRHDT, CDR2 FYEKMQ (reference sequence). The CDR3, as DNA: TGTGCCAGCAGCCCCCCCAAGACAGGGACCTTCCTAGCGGGGTCCTACGAGCAGTACTTC. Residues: CASSPPKTGTFLAGSYEQYF.

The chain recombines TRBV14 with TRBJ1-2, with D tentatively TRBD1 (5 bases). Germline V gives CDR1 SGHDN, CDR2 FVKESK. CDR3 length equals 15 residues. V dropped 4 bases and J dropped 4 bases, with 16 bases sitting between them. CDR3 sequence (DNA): TGTGCCAGCAGCCTTGGGGCATGGGCCGGCTATGGCTACACCTTC. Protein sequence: CASSLGAWAGYGYTF. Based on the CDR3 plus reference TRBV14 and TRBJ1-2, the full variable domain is EAGVTQFPSHSVIEKGQTVTLRCDPISGHDNLYWYRRVMGKEIKFLLHFVKESKQDESGMPNNRFLAERTGGTYSTLKVQPAELEDSGVYFCASSLGAWAGYGYTFGSGTRLTVV.